The 29 T cell receptor beta chains given below trace back to one sample, sequenced in a study of beta chain features in type 1 diabetes. Sequencing targeted expressed TCRB transcripts, as all isolated RNA had been reverse transcribed. Only in-frame clones appear in the TCRdb table, and some are missing; sequencing was by immunoSEQ multiplex PCR. The repertoire consists of 310,000 or so clones, with roughly 9.6% occurring once and the leading ten covering just over 0.015%. Sequencing was carried out using naive CD4+ T cells from blood. The receptors shown here come from a woman aged 25-40 years in good health.

This clone appeared a few times. This chain uses TRBV5-4 with TRBJ2-1; D is unclear. Trimming took off 4 bases at V and 6 bases at J, with 11 bases between the two ends. CDR1 SGHNT and CDR2 YYREEE come from the germline V gene (reference sequence). The CDR3 is 13 amino acids. This chain's CDR3 is CASSKAGSNEQFF. As DNA, the CDR3 is TGTGCCAGCAGCAAGGCAGGAAGCAATGAGCAGTTCTTC.

This clone occurred a few times. The gene calls are TRBV5-5 and TRBJ1-5; D is unresolved. The ends were cut back, 4 bases at V and 4 bases at J, with 9 bases in the middle. There are 13 residues in the CDR3. Looked up from germline, CDR1 is SGHKS and CDR2 is YYEKEE (reference sequence). CDR3: CASSIVENQPQHF. The CDR3 nucleotides read TGTGCCAGCAGCATCGTGGAGAATCAGCCCCAGCATTTT. Looking up the rest from reference TRBV5-5 and TRBJ1-5 gives the full variable domain: DAGVTQSPTHLIKTRGQQVTLRCSPISGHKSVSWYQQVLGQGPQFIFQYYEKEERGRGNFPDRFSARQFPNYSSELNVNALLLGDSALYLCASSIVENQPQHFGDGTRLSIL.

The chain joins TRBV4-3 to TRBJ2-2, with 7 bases lining up with TRBD1. CDR1 is LGHNA and CDR2 is YSLEER in the germline V gene. This CDR3 is built from 21 residues. Trimming cost V 0 bases and J 0 bases; bases outside gene matches: 16. The CDR3 is CASSQDRSPQGSRANTGELFF. The CDR3 DNA is TGCGCCAGCAGCCAAGATCGATCCCCACAGGGGAGTCGCGCGAACACCGGGGAGCTGTTTTTT.

V gene TRBV7-3 combines with J gene TRBJ1-2, with a possible D match to TRBD1 (5 bases). The germline CDR1 and CDR2 sequences are SGHTA and FQGTGA. V gave up 5 bases and J gave up 3 bases, with 19 bases separating them. This CDR3 is built from 16 residues. The DNA for the CDR3 is TGTGCCAGCAGCCGCAGTCATGGGGCAGGCGACTATGGCTACACCTTC. Its translation is CASSRSHGAGDYGYTF.

The chain is built from TRBV4-2 and TRBJ1-6; 7 nucleotides agree with TRBD1. The germline V gene has CDR1 LGHNA and CDR2 YNFKEQ. After removal of 4 bases from V and 5 bases from J, the junction contained 2 bases not matched to a gene. This CDR3 is built from 14 residues. CDR3 sequence reads: CASSPGQDNSPLHF. The CDR3 DNA reads TGTGCCAGCAGCCCAGGACAGGATAATTCACCCCTCCACTTT.

The chain is built from TRBV29-1 and TRBJ2-3, with 8 bases matching TRBD1. The V segment lost 7 bases and the J segment 9 bases; nucleotides outside the gene matches: 15. The CDR3 length is 14 residues. Germline-derived CDR1 and CDR2 are SQVTM and ANQGSEA. CDR3 amino acids: CSAAPRQGPATQYF. For the CDR3, the DNA is TGCAGCGCGGCTCCGAGACAGGGGCCCGCGACGCAGTATTTT.

The sample holds a few counts of this clone. The chain couples TRBV29-1 to TRBJ2-3, with 14 bases matching TRBD2. Germline V gene lookup returns CDR1 SQVTM and CDR2 ANQGSEA. Losses at the gene ends were 0 bases for V and 3 bases for J; bases not matched to a gene: 2. CDR3 length: 16 residues. This CDR3 reads CSVEDWTSGRTDTQYF. For the CDR3, the DNA is TGCAGCGTTGAAGACTGGACTAGCGGGAGGACAGATACGCAGTATTTT.

The rearrangement links TRBV7-8 to TRBJ2-1, with 13 bases identical to TRBD2. CDR1 and CDR2 from the germline V gene are SGHVS and FQNEAQ. This CDR3 spans 16 amino acids. The junction had 3 bases not matched to a gene; V was cut back by 0 bases and J by 7 bases. The CDR3 DNA is TGTGCCAGCAGCTTAGCACTAGCGGGAGGGACTAATGAGCAGTTCTTC. Its translation is CASSLALAGGTNEQFF.

The gene calls are TRBV9 and TRBJ2-1; 14 bases are shared with TRBD2. Germline V gene sequence: CDR1 SGDLS, CDR2 YYNGEE. J gave up 15 bases and V 7 bases, and 15 bases lay outside the gene matches. The CDR3 contains 15 residues. CDR3 nucleotides: TGTGCCAGCCTTGAGCCGGGACTAGCGGGAGAAGGGCCGTTCTTC. Translated: CASLEPGLAGEGPFF.

This clone showed up just a few times. The rearrangement uses TRBV19 and TRBJ2-1; 13 bases match TRBD2. Germline trimming cut 5 bases from V and 0 bases from J; bases unmatched to any gene: 7. Germline lookup yields CDR1 LNHDA and CDR2 SQIVND (reference sequence). The CDR3 extends over 18 amino acids. CDR3 residues: CASSALAGGLSSYNEQFF. The CDR3 DNA sequence: TGTGCCAGTAGTGCACTAGCGGGAGGGCTAAGCTCCTACAATGAGCAGTTCTTC.

The genes are TRBV7-9 and TRBJ2-1; D gene ambiguous. Germline CDR1 reads SEHNR; CDR2 reads FQNEAQ (reference sequence). The CDR3 length is 13 residues. V was shortened by 1 base and J by 4 bases, with 5 bases between the two germline ends. The CDR3 reads CASSLVSYNEQFF. In nucleotides, the CDR3 is TGTGCCAGCAGCTTAGTTTCGTACAATGAGCAGTTCTTC.

In the case of this clone: The junction does not match germline at one end; this may be a read error. The chain joins TRBV7-2 to TRBJ2-7; 10 bases align to TRBD1. The CDR3 is 16 amino acids. CDR1 SGHTA and CDR2 FQGNSA come from the germline V gene. This chain's CDR3 is CASSHLMGQGSFEQYF. The CDR3 bases are TGTGCCAGCAGCCACTTGATGGGACAGGGGTCCTTCGAGCAGTACTTC.

Details on this clone: The junction does not match germline at one end; this may be a read error. This chain uses TRBV28 with TRBJ2-7; the match to TRBD2 covers 11 bases. Looked up from germline, CDR1 is MDHEN and CDR2 is SYDVKM. The CDR3 is 14 amino acids. The CDR3 reads CASSSLAGGYGQYF. The CDR3 DNA reads TGTGCCAGCAGTTCCCTAGCGGGAGGCTACGGGCAGTACTTC.

This clone has a handful of counts. V usage is TRBV6-5 and J usage is TRBJ2-4, with TRBD2 matching over 8 bases. Trimming took 0 bases from V and 5 from J; bases not matched to a gene: 6. Per the germline V gene, CDR1 is MNHEY and CDR2 is SVGAGI. The length of the CDR3 is 16 residues. CDR3: CASSYSSGGPQNIQYF. The DNA of the CDR3 is TGTGCCAGCAGTTACTCGTCGGGAGGGCCTCAAAACATTCAGTACTTC.

This clone was seen more than once but under ten times. The chain employs TRBV5-4 and TRBJ2-3; 8 bases map to TRBD1. V was clipped by 4 bases and J by 4 bases; unmatched bases: 5. The CDR3 has 14 amino acids. Germline V gene lookup returns CDR1 SGHNT and CDR2 YYREEE (reference sequence). Here the CDR3 reads CASSATGVADTQYF. As DNA, the CDR3 is TGTGCCAGCAGCGCGACAGGGGTGGCAGATACGCAGTATTTT.

Only a few counts were recorded for this clone. CDR3 protein: CASSADREFGYTF. The CDR3 nucleotides are TGTGCCAGCAGCGCGGACAGGGAGTTTGGCTACACCTTC. The V and J genes are TRBV7-2 and TRBJ1-2, with 8 bases lining up with TRBD1. The CDR3 length is 13 residues. Germline V gene lookup returns CDR1 SGHTA and CDR2 FQGNSA. The V and J ends lost 5 bases and 7 bases, in that order; junction bases with no gene match: 6.

This clone was observed a handful of times. The rearrangement uses TRBV7-2 and TRBJ2-1; 16 bases are a match to TRBD2. The CDR3 spans 18 residues. Losses at the gene ends were 5 bases for V and 11 bases for J; bases not matched to a gene: 15. The V gene's germline CDR1 is SGHTA and CDR2 FQGNSA. CDR3 region: CASSPLPGTSGRARKQFF. In DNA form, the CDR3 reads TGTGCCAGCAGCCCCCTTCCCGGGACTAGCGGGAGGGCCCGGAAGCAGTTCTTC. Complete variable domain (other parts from reference TRBV7-2 and TRBJ2-1): GAGVSQSPSNKVTEKGKDVELRCDPISGHTALYWYRQSLGQGLEFLIYFQGNSAPDKSGLPSDRFSAERTGGSVSTLTIQRTQQEDSAVYLCASSPLPGTSGRARKQFFGPGTRLTVL.

The chain employs TRBV9 and TRBJ2-1; 14 positions match TRBD2. Trimming at V came to 4 bases and at J to 0 bases, leaving 6 bases not matched to a gene. Germline V gene data show CDR1 as SGDLS and CDR2 as YYNGEE. This CDR3 has 18 amino acids. DNA for the CDR3: TGTGCCAGCAGCAAGGGACTAGCGGGGGCGAGCTCCTACAATGAGCAGTTCTTC. Its translation: CASSKGLAGASSYNEQFF.

Here the CDR3 reads CSVVQATISSYNEQFF. In DNA form, the CDR3 reads TGCAGCGTCGTCCAAGCGACTATTAGCTCCTACAATGAGCAGTTCTTC. This chain connects TRBV29-1 to TRBJ2-1, with D possibly matching TRBD2 (5 bases). This CDR3 region has 16 residues. The V and J ends lost 6 bases and 0 bases respectively, with 18 bases between them. The germline CDR1 and CDR2 sequences are SQVTM and ANQGSEA.

V usage is TRBV4-2 and J usage is TRBJ1-5; D is unclear. The ends were cut back, 0 bases at V and 3 bases at J, with 9 bases in the middle. The CDR3 extends over 15 amino acids. Per the germline V gene, CDR1 is LGHNA and CDR2 is YNFKEQ. This chain's CDR3 is CASSQEEVNNQPQHF. The CDR3 DNA sequence: TGTGCCAGCAGCCAAGAAGAGGTGAACAATCAGCCCCAGCATTTT.

This clone was seen only a few times. The V gene is TRBV25-1, the J gene TRBJ2-1; 8 nucleotides agree with TRBD1. V trimming: 1 base; J trimming: 2 bases; junction bases outside the gene matches: 4. Germline V CDR1 and CDR2: MGHDK, SYGVNS. The CDR3 loop spans 16 amino acids. The CDR3 DNA sequence: TGTGCCAGCAGTGAATTGGGGACAGGTCCCTACAATGAGCAGTTCTTC. Translated, it gives CASSELGTGPYNEQFF. Drawing the rest from reference TRBV25-1 and TRBJ2-1, the complete variable domain is EADIYQTPRYLVIGTGKKITLECSQTMGHDKMYWYQQDPGMELHLIHYSYGVNSTEKGDLSSESTVSRIRTEHFPLTLESARPSHTSQYLCASSELGTGPYNEQFFGPGTRLTVL.

In this sample, this clone turned up a few times. This chain connects TRBV4-2 to TRBJ1-4; TRBD1 agrees at 11 bases. The CDR3 is 15 amino acids. Germline lookup yields CDR1 LGHNA and CDR2 YNFKEQ. The V and J ends lost 0 bases and 6 bases, in that order; junction bases with no gene match: 0. CDR3 region: CASSQEGQGDEKLFF. The DNA of the CDR3 is TGTGCCAGCAGCCAAGAGGGACAGGGGGATGAAAAACTGTTTTTT.

This clone has only a few counts. V usage is TRBV4-3 and J usage is TRBJ1-1; 8 nucleotides line up with TRBD1. The V segment lost 1 base and the J segment 4 bases; nucleotides outside the gene matches: 8. Germline V gene sequence: CDR1 LGHNA, CDR2 YSLEER. CDR3 length equals 16 residues. This CDR3 reads CASSQGQGARVTEAFF. CDR3 coding DNA: TGCGCCAGCAGCCAAGGCCAGGGGGCGCGGGTCACTGAAGCTTTCTTT.

The rearrangement uses TRBV6-1 and TRBJ2-5; D is perhaps TRBD1 (5 bases). The V gene's germline CDR1 is MNHNS and CDR2 SASEGT. With 7 bases removed from V and 4 bases from J, the gap between germline ends came to 10 bases. This CDR3 contains 12 residues. As DNA, the CDR3 is TGTGCCAGCACAGGGATGAGAGAGACCCAGTACTTC. Protein: CASTGMRETQYF.

In its sample, this clone was seen a few times. The chain is built from TRBV27 and TRBJ2-7; 7 bases match TRBD2. V gave up 3 bases and J gave up 0 bases; unmatched junction bases: 8. CDR1 and CDR2 from the germline V gene are MNHEY and SMNVEV (reference sequence). The CDR3 consists of 16 residues. The CDR3 region is CASSLKRDYRSYEQYF. CDR3 coding DNA: TGTGCCAGCAGTTTGAAGCGGGACTACCGCTCCTACGAGCAGTACTTC.

In its sample, this clone was seen a few times. The V gene is TRBV28, the J gene TRBJ2-3; D is possibly TRBD1 (5 bases). This CDR3 spans 12 amino acids. V lost 7 bases, J lost 0 bases, and 5 bases lay in between. CDR1 MDHEN and CDR2 SYDVKM come from the germline V gene. The CDR3 DNA sequence: TGTGCCAGCAAGGGGAGCACAGATACGCAGTATTTT. This sequence encodes CASKGSTDTQYF.

This clone has a handful of counts. V usage is TRBV4-1 and J usage is TRBJ2-2, with 8 bases identical to TRBD2. V lost 5 bases, J lost 10 bases, and 9 bases stayed unmatched. The CDR3 sequence is 14 residues long. Per the germline V gene, CDR1 is MGHRA and CDR2 is YSYEKL. The CDR3 DNA follows: TGCGCCAGCAGCTATCCGGCCGGGAGGGAGGAGCTGTTTTTT. Translating gives CASSYPAGREELFF.

In this sample, this clone turned up a few times. The chain employs TRBV28 and TRBJ1-1, with TRBD1 as a possible D gene (6 bases). V lost 2 bases, J lost 2 bases, and 12 bases lay in between. The CDR3 totals 15 residues. Germline CDR1 is MDHEN and CDR2 is SYDVKM. The CDR3 reads CASSLPGTQNTEAFF. Here the CDR3 DNA reads TGTGCCAGCAGTTTACCCGGGACACAAAACACTGAAGCTTTCTTT.

A note on this clone: Other DNA sequences within the sample encode an identical CDR3. The CDR3 DNA follows: TGTGCCAGCAGCTTAGACAGGAGCAATCAGCCCCAGCATTTT. It yields the protein CASSLDRSNQPQHF. J is TRBJ1-5 and V is TRBV7-9; maybe TRBD1 (5 bases). This CDR3 is built from 14 residues. With 1 base removed from V and 1 base from J, the gap between germline ends came to 5 bases. Germline CDR1 reads SEHNR; CDR2 reads FQNEAQ (reference sequence). Filled out from reference TRBV7-9 and TRBJ1-5, the complete variable domain reads DTGVSQNPRHKITKRGQNVTFRCDPISEHNRLYWYRQTLGQGPEFLTYFQNEAQLEKSRLLSDRFSAERPKGSFSTLEIQRTEQGDSAMYLCASSLDRSNQPQHFGDGTRLSIL.